Sequencing of this TCR beta chain was carried out in a study of T cell changes during pregnancy in multiple sclerosis (dated by TCRdb to between 2018 and 2021). A note on the overall study: The study examined how the T cell repertoire changed over the course of pregnancy in women with multiple sclerosis.

In regard to this clone: This receptor's antigen is unknown. Base qualities are not recorded, but no much larger clone differs from it by a single base.

Library generation was performed with the immunoSEQ multiplex PCR assay. TCRdb retrieved this table from immuneACCESS and kept in-frame rearrangements only. Not all clones are present; in checked studies, unresolved V genes account for under half, and no reason is known for the remainder. Present in this sample are some 46,000 clones, more than 85% of which were seen just once. Less than 0.45% of the sample rests with the top ten. CDR1 GTSNPN and CDR2 SVGIG were looked up in the germline V gene (reference sequence). At the junction V is shortened by 5 bases and J by 3 bases; bases outside the gene matches: 8. Counted from cysteine to phenylalanine, this CDR3 has 15 amino acids. The sequence is cut down to CDR3 DNA, 45 bases in frame from base 1.

Sample: CD4+ T cells from peripheral blood mononuclear cells, taken after pregnancy. This TCR derives from a female donor with multiple sclerosis, enrolled in a pregnancy study. The chain joins TRBV30 to TRBJ2-2; 8 bases in between match TRBD2. The DNA sequence is given as TGTGCCTGGCTTAGGACTAGCTGGTACACCGGGGAGCTGTTTTTT. Translation gives CAWLRTSWYTGELFF. With all but the CDR3 taken from the reference TRBV30 and TRBJ2-2 genes, the full variable domain is: SQTIHQWPATLVQPVGSPLSLECTVEGTSNPNLYWYRQAAGRGLQLLFYSVGIGQISSEVPQNLSASRPQDRQFILSSKKLLLSDSGFYLCAWLRTSWYTGELFFGEGSRLTVL.